The clone carrying this T cell receptor (beta chain) was picked up a small number of times. Its antigen is not identified. The CDR3 runs to 14 residues. The J segment lost 6 bases and the V segment lost 7 bases, leaving 14 bases of the junction unmatched. Germline lookup yields CDR1 GTSNPN and CDR2 SVGIG (reference sequence). The sample belongs to a study of T cell responses to AZD1222 COVID-19 vaccine. Sequencing used immunoSEQ multiplex PCR; TCRdb keeps in-frame clones, though not all of them. The sample shows roughly 14,000 clones, about 87% of them seen only once. Study-level points and caveats: With dominance at 160-218 and 743-854, vaccine-associated CD4 TCRs spanned spike.

This sequence was found in an adult who received the AZD1222 COVID-19 vaccine. This sample comprised peripheral blood, obtained 28 days after the second AZD1222 dose. This rearrangement joins TRBV30 to TRBJ1-2; TRBD1 matches 7 bases. The CDR3 loop reads CAFLPFGTDNGYTF. CDR3 nucleotide sequence: TGTGCCTTCCTACCCTTCGGGACAGATAATGGCTACACCTTC.